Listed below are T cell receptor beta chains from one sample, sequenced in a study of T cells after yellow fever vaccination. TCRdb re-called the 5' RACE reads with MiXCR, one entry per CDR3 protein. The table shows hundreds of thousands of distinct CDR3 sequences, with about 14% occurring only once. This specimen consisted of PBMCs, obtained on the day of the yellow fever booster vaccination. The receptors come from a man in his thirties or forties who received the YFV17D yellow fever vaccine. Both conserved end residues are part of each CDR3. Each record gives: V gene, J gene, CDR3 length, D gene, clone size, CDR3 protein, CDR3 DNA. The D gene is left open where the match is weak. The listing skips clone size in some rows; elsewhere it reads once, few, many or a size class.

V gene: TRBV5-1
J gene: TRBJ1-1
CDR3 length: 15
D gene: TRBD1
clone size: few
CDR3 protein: CASHPRQGGHTEAFF
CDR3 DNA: TGCGCCAGCCATCCGAGACAGGGTGGGCACACTGAAGCTTTCTTT

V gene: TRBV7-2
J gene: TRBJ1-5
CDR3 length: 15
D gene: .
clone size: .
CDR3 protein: CASSLALGSGQPQHF
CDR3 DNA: TGTGCCAGCAGCTTAGCGCTGGGGTCCGGTCAGCCCCAGCATTTT

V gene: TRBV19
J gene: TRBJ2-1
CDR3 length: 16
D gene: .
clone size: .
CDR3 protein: CASSYVAEGFFNEQFF
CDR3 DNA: TGTGCCAGTAGTTATGTAGCGGAAGGGTTTTTCAATGAGCAGTTCTTC

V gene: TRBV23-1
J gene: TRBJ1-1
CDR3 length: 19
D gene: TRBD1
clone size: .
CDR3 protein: CASSQVVRGQGPTNTEAFF
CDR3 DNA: TGCGCCAGCAGTCAGGTGGTTCGGGGACAGGGTCCCACGAACACTGAAGCTTTCTTT

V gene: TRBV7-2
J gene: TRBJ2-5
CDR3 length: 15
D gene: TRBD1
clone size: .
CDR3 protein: CASSLNTGVQETQYF
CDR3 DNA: TGTGCCAGCAGCTTAAATACAGGGGTCCAAGAGACCCAGTACTTC

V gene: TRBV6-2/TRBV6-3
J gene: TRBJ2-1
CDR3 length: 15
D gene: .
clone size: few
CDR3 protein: CASSYRGRFNNEQFF
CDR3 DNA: TGTGCCAGCAGTTATCGGGGGAGGTTTAACAATGAGCAGTTCTTC

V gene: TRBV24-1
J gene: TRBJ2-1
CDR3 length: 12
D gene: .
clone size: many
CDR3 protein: CATSGRGNEQFF
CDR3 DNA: TGTGCCACCAGTGGTCGGGGGAATGAGCAGTTCTTC

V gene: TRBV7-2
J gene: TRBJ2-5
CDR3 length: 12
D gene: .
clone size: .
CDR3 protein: CASSPELKTQYF
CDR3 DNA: TGTGCCAGCAGCCCAGAGCTAAAGACCCAGTACTTC

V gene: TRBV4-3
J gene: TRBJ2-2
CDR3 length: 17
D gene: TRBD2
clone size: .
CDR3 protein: CASSQEISGWGTGELFF
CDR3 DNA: TGCGCCAGCAGCCAAGAAATTAGCGGGTGGGGTACCGGGGAGCTGTTTTTT

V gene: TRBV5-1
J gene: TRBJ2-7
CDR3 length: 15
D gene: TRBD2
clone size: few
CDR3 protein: CASSSSGSRGYEQYF
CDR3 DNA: TGCGCCAGCAGCTCTAGCGGGAGCCGAGGCTACGAGCAGTACTTC

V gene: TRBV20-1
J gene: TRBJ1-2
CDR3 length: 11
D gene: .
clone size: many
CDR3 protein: CSARMTAGYTF
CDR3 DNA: TGCAGTGCTAGAATGACAGCTGGCTACACCTTC